This T cell receptor (beta chain) was profiled in a study of shared clonotypes between healthy human individuals. Per sorted-subset replicate PCR, input was 150 to 250 ng DNA, representing tens of thousands of T cell genomes. Generated by immunoSEQ multiplex PCR, the TCRdb table keeps only in-frame clones and is missing some. The table includes approximately 2.5 million clones, 80% to 95% detected once. V gave up 5 bases and J gave up 4 bases, with 17 bases separating them. CDR1 and CDR2 (germline): GTSNPN, SVGIG (reference sequence). The CDR3 runs to 14 residues. This sequence was found in a man between 18 and 29 years old in good health. Some clones in this sample may be carry-over from other donors' samples. V usage is TRBV30 and J usage is TRBJ1-2; D is unclear. Sequences were obtained from naive CD4+ T cells from PBMCs. Documented subset: CD45RA+ positively selected. The CDR3 is CAWVLQASTYGYTF. The CDR3 nucleotides are TGTGCCTGGGTCCTACAAGCTTCAACCTATGGCTACACCTTC.